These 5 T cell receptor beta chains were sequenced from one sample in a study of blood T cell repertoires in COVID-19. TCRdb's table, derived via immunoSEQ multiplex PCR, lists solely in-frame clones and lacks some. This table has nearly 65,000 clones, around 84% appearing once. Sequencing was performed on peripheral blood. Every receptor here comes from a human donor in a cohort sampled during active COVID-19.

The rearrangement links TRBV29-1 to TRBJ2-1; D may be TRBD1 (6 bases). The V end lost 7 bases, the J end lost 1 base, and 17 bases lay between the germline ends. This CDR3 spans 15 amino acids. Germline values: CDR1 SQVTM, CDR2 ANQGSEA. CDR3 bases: TGCAGCGCTCGAGGACAGTCAGTTTCCTACAATGAGCAGTTCTTC. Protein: CSARGQSVSYNEQFF.

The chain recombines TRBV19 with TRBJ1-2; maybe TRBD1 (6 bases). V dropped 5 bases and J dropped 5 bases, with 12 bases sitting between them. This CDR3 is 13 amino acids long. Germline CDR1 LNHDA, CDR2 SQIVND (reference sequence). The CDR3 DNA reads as TGTGCCAGTAGTGCAGACAGGTATTATGGCTACACCTTC. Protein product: CASSADRYYGYTF.

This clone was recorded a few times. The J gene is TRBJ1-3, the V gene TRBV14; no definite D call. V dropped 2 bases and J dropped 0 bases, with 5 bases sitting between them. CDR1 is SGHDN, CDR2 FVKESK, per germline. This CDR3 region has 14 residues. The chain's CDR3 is CASSQLSSGNTIYF. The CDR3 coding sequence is TGTGCCAGCAGCCAACTGAGCTCTGGAAACACCATATATTTT.

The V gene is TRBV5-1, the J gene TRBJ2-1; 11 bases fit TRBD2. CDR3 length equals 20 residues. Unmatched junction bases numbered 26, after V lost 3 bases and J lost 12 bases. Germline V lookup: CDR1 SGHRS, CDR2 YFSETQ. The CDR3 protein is CASSSKKLAGDLGRSHGQFF. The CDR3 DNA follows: TGCGCCAGCAGCTCGAAAAAACTAGCGGGAGATCTGGGACGATCGCATGGGCAGTTCTTC.

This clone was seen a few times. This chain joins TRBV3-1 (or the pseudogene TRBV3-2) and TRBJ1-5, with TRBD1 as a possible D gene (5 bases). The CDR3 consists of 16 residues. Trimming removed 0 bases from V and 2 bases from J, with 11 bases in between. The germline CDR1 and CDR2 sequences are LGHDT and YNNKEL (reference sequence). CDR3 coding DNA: TGTGCCAGCAGCCAAGATCAGGGTATGCGCAATCAGCCCCAGCATTTT. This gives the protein CASSQDQGMRNQPQHF.